The 10 T cell receptor beta chains listed next were all sequenced from one sample in a study of blood T cell repertoires in COVID-19 (dated by TCRdb to about 2020). Library preparation employed the immunoSEQ multiplex PCR assay. Sourced from immuneACCESS, this table was stored by TCRdb with only in-frame sequences that have V and J called. A share of the clones is absent; for the studies checked, an unresolved V gene accounts for under half, and the remainder has no known explanation. This sample holds 90,000 to 150,000 clones; 65% to 80% were observed only once. Approximately 5.6% of the sample comes from the top ten. Sequenced input: peripheral blood. The origin of the receptors is a man between 65 and 79 years old with acute or convalescent COVID-19.

This chain's CDR3 is CASSEEVQGGDQPQHF. The DNA of the CDR3 is TGTGCCAGCAGTGAAGAGGTACAGGGAGGGGATCAGCCCCAGCATTTT. The chain combines TRBV6-1 with TRBJ1-5; the D gene is possibly TRBD1 (6 bases). Germline assignment: CDR1 MNHNS and CDR2 SASEGT. V lost 1 base, J lost 5 bases, and 15 bases lay in between. CDR3 length: 16 amino acids.

The V and J genes are TRBV9 and TRBJ2-2; TRBD1 matches 10 bases. After removal of 4 bases from V and 3 bases from J, the junction contained 3 bases not matched to a gene. Germline CDR1 is SGDLS and CDR2 is YYNGEE. The CDR3 has 15 amino acids. The CDR3: CASSIGTGDTGELFF. The CDR3 DNA follows: TGTGCCAGCAGCATCGGGACAGGGGACACCGGGGAGCTGTTTTTT.

The CDR3 loop is CASSFQRESYNEQFF. DNA for the CDR3: TGTGCCAGCAGTTTCCAGCGGGAGTCCTACAATGAGCAGTTCTTC. The chain combines TRBV27 with TRBJ2-1, with 8 bases identical to TRBD2. The germline V gene encodes CDR1 MNHEY and CDR2 SMNVEV (reference sequence). CDR3 length: 15 amino acids. Germline trimming cut 3 bases from V and 1 base from J; bases unmatched to any gene: 2.

The J gene is TRBJ2-3, the V gene TRBV6-2 or TRBV6-3, with TRBD1 identical over 8 bases. This CDR3 contains 15 residues. With 6 bases clipped from V and 4 bases from J, the junction kept 9 bases outside the gene matches. The germline CDR1 and CDR2 sequences are MNHEY and SVGEGT. CDR3 protein: CASSKVTGVADTQYF. CDR3 DNA: TGTGCCAGCAGCAAGGTGACAGGGGTGGCAGATACGCAGTATTTT.

V and J are TRBV4-1 and TRBJ2-1, with D maybe TRBD2 (5 bases). CDR3 length: 17 residues. V shed 4 bases and J shed 0 bases, with 16 bases lying between them. The germline V gene encodes CDR1 MGHRA and CDR2 YSYEKL. The CDR3 DNA follows: TGCGCCAGCAGCCGCCCACCGACCGGGAACTCCTACAATGAGCAGTTCTTC. It encodes CASSRPPTGNSYNEQFF.

This rearrangement joins TRBV6-2 or TRBV6-3 to TRBJ2-7, with D perhaps matching TRBD2 (5 bases). V was pared by 0 bases and J by 2 bases, with 11 bases between. The CDR3 has 15 residues. CDR1 and CDR2 from the germline V gene are MNHEY and SVGEGT. Here the CDR3 reads CASSYSDSLPYEQYF. Written as DNA, the CDR3 is TGTGCCAGCAGTTACTCGGACTCCCTTCCCTACGAGCAGTACTTC.

The gene calls are TRBV14 and TRBJ1-1; a weak D match, TRBD1 (5 bases). Germline V gene sequence: CDR1 SGHDN, CDR2 FVKESK. V was shortened by 2 bases and J by 6 bases, with 19 bases between the two germline ends. This CDR3 has 16 amino acids. This chain's CDR3 is CASSQTRDSPLPEAFF. CDR3 coding DNA: TGTGCCAGCAGCCAAACCCGCGACAGCCCACTCCCTGAAGCTTTCTTT.

The genes are TRBV19 and TRBJ1-5; 9 nucleotides agree with TRBD1. This CDR3 region has 14 residues. Per the germline V gene, CDR1 is LNHDA and CDR2 is SQIVND (reference sequence). V dropped 6 bases and J dropped 4; count of bases not matched to a gene: 4. The CDR3 region is CASRGDRVNQPQHF. The DNA of the CDR3 is TGTGCCAGTAGGGGGGACAGGGTAAATCAGCCCCAGCATTTT. Based on the CDR3 plus reference TRBV19 and TRBJ1-5, the full variable domain is DGGITQSPKYLFRKEGQNVTLSCEQNLNHDAMYWYRQDPGQGLRLIYYSQIVNDFQKGDIAEGYSVSREKKESFPLTVTSAQKNPTAFYLCASRGDRVNQPQHFGDGTRLSIL.

This clone came up a few times. The genes are TRBV7-9 and TRBJ2-7, with D tentatively TRBD1 (5 bases). CDR3 length: 14 residues. Germline CDR1 SEHNR, CDR2 FQNEAQ (reference sequence). V was trimmed by 6 bases and J by 0 bases, leaving 12 bases between them. The CDR3 bases are TGTGCCAGCAGATCCGACAGCCTCTCCTACGAGCAGTACTTC. It codes for CASRSDSLSYEQYF.

The J gene is TRBJ1-4, the V gene TRBV5-1; TRBD1 matches at 7 bases. The CDR3 is 14 residues long. The V and J ends lost 4 bases and 4 bases, in that order; junction bases with no gene match: 4. Germline CDR1 reads SGHRS; CDR2 reads YFSETQ. As DNA, the CDR3 is TGCGCCAGCAGCGAGGGACAGAGTAATGAAAAACTGTTTTTT. Translating it yields CASSEGQSNEKLFF.